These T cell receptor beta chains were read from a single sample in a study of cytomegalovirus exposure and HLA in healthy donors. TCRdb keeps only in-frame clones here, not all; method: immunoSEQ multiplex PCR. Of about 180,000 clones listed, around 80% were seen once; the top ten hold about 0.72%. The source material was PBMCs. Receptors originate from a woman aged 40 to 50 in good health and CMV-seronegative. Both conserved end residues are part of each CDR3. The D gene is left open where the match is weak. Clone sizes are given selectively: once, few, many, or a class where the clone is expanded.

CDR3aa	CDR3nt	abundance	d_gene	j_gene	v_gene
CASSLRDPGRAETDTQYF	TGTGCCAGCAGTTTAAGGGATCCTGGTCGAGCGGAAACAGATACGCAGTATTTT	-	-	TRBJ2-3	TRBV27
CASSQGPGLPQYF	TGTGCCAGCAGCCAAGGACCGGGACTCCCACAGTATTTT	-	-	TRBJ2-3	TRBV14
CASSKTGHGKLFF	TGTGCCAGCAGCAAGACAGGTCATGGAAAACTGTTTTTT	-	-	TRBJ1-4	TRBV13
CASSWSGTSRDEQFF	TGTGCCAGCAGCTGGTCCGGGACTAGCAGGGATGAGCAGTTCTTC	-	TRBD2	TRBJ2-1	TRBV5-4
CASSELRTDTQYF	TGTGCTAGCAGCGAACTACGCACAGATACGCAGTATTTT	-	-	TRBJ2-3	TRBV7-7
CASSLVQKEAQYF	TGCGCCAGCAGCTTGGTCCAGAAAGAGGCCCAGTACTTC	-	-	TRBJ2-5	TRBV5-1
CASSLELAGSEQFF	TGTGCCAGCAGCTTGGAGCTAGCGGGGAGTGAGCAGTTCTTC	-	TRBD2	TRBJ2-1	TRBV5-8
CASSLYQGSEAFF	TGTGCCAGCAGCTTATATCAGGGTTCTGAAGCTTTCTTT	few	-	TRBJ1-1	TRBV11-2
CASSLAGHLTYNEQFF	TGTGCCAGCAGCTTGGCAGGGCACTTGACCTACAATGAGCAGTTCTTC	-	-	TRBJ2-1	TRBV5-4
CASSYAGDYTF	TGTGCCAGCAGTTACGCGGGTGACTACACCTTC	few	-	TRBJ1-2	TRBV6-5
CASSGRSLNTEAFF	TGTGCCAGCAGTGGTCGTTCCTTGAACACTGAAGCTTTCTTT	-	-	TRBJ1-1	TRBV6-1
CASRRGGRGTDTQYF	TGTGCCAGCCGAAGGGGCGGGAGGGGCACAGATACGCAGTATTTT	-	TRBD2	TRBJ2-3	TRBV28
CASSTWTSGGSEQYF	TGTGCCAGCAGCACCTGGACTAGCGGGGGTAGCGAGCAGTACTTC	-	TRBD2	TRBJ2-7	TRBV7-2
CASSQASGRGTYEQYF	TGCGCCAGCAGCCAAGCGAGCGGGAGAGGGACCTACGAGCAGTACTTC	few	TRBD2	TRBJ2-7	TRBV4-3
CASSVGGGDNEQFF	TGTGCCAGCAGCGTCGGCGGGGGGGACAATGAGCAGTTCTTC	-	TRBD2	TRBJ2-1	TRBV9
CASSHLHREETQYF	TGCGCCAGCAGTCATCTCCACCGAGAGGAGACCCAGTACTTC	-	-	TRBJ2-5	TRBV23-1